This T cell receptor (beta chain) was retrieved from a study of blood T cell repertoires in COVID-19. Study summary: The United States, Italy and Spain supplied acute and convalescent COVID-19 samples. Sources were T cells, B-cell-depleted T cells, or PBMCs; the material itself was cDNA or gDNA.

Authors' analysis steps: Reference gene primers were amplified, and this amplification served to estimate nucleated cell counts. The method was immunoSEQ multiplex PCR; TCRdb's version includes in-frame clones alone and lacks a portion of them. V and J calls and clone size are given by that table; D and trimming were obtained from the DNA. Of fewer than 90,000 clones detected, roughly 78% appear once; the ten largest clones hold approximately 15%. The CDR3 is 12 amino acids. V was clipped by 0 bases and J by 5 bases, with 5 bases between them. Germline V gene lookup returns CDR1 SGHKS and CDR2 YYEKEE (reference sequence).

The rearrangement uses TRBV5-5 and TRBJ1-1; no firm D call. The TCR originated in a woman older than 75 with acute or convalescent COVID-19. The sequenced sample was peripheral blood. In DNA form, the CDR3 reads TGTGCCAGCAGCTTGGTGAGGACTGAAGCTTTCTTT. As protein: CASSLVRTEAFF.